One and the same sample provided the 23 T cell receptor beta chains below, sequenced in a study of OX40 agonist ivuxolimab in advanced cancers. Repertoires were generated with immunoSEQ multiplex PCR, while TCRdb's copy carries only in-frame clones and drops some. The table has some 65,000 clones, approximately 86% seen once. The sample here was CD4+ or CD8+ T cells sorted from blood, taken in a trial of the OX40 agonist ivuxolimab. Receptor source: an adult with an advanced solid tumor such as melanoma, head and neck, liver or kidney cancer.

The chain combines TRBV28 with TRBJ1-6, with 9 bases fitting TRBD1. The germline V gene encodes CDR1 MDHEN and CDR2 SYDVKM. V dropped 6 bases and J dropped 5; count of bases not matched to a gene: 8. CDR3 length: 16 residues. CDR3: CASSRTGTGNNSPLHF. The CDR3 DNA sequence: TGTGCCAGCAGCCGCACCGGGACAGGGAATAATTCACCCCTCCACTTT.

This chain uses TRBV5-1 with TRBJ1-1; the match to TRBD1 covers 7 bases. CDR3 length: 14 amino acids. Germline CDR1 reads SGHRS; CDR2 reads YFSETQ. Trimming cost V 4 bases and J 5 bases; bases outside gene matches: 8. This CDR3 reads CASSVLQGSTEAFF. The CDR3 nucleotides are TGCGCCAGCAGCGTACTACAGGGGTCGACTGAAGCTTTCTTT. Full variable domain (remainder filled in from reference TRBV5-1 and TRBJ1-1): KAGVTQTPRYLIKTRGQQVTLSCSPISGHRSVSWYQQTPGQGLQFLFEYFSETQRNKGNFPGRFSGRQFSNSRSEMNVSTLELGDSALYLCASSVLQGSTEAFFGQGTRLTVV.

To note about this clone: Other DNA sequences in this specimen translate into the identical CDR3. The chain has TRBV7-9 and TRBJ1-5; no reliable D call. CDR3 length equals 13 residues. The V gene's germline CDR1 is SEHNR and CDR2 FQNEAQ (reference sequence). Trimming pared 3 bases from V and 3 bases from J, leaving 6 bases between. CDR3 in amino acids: CASSFGVNQPQHF. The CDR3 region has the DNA TGTGCCAGCAGCTTCGGTGTCAATCAGCCCCAGCATTTT.

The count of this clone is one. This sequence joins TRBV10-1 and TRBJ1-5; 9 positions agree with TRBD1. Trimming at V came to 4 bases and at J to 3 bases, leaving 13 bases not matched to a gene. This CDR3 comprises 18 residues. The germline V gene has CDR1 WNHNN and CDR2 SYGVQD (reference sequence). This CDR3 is CASSGPVGDRASNQPQHF. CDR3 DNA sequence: TGCGCCAGCAGTGGGCCCGTTGGGGACAGGGCCTCCAATCAGCCCCAGCATTTT.

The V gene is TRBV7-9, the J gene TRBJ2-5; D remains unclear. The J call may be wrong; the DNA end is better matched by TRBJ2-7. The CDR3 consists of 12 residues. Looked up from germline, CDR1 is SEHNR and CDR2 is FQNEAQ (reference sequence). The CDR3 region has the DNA TGTGCCAGCAGCTCGGACCTTCTCGAGCAGTACTTC. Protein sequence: CASSSDLLEQYF.

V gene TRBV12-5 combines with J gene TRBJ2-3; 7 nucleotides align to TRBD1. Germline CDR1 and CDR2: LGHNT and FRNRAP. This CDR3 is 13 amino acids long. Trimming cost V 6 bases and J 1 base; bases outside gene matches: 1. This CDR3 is CASGGTGTDTQYF. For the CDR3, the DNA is TGTGCTAGTGGGGGGACAGGCACAGATACGCAGTATTTT.

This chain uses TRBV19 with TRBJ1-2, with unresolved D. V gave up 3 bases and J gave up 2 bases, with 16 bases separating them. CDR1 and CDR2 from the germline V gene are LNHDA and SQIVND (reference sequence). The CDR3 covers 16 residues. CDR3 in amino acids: CASSIWPPIGNYGYTF. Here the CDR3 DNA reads TGTGCCAGTAGTATTTGGCCGCCGATAGGGAACTATGGCTACACCTTC.

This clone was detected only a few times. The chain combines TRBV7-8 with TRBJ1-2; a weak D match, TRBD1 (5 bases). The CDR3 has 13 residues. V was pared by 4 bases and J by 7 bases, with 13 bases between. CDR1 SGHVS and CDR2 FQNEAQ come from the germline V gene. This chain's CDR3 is CASSSGPRGGYTF. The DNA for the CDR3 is TGTGCCAGCAGCTCGGGACCCCGCGGTGGCTACACCTTC.

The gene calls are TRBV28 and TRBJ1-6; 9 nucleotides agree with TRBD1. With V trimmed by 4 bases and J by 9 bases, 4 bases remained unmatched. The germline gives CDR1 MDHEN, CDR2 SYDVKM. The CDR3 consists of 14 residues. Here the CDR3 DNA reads TGTGCCAGCAGTTCCGGACAGGGGCGTTCACCCCTCCACTTT. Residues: CASSSGQGRSPLHF. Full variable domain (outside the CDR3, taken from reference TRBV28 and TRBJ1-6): DVKVTQSSRYLVKRTGEKVFLECVQDMDHENMFWYRQDPGLGLRLIYFSYDVKMKEKGDIPEGYSVSREKKERFSLILESASTNQTSMYLCASSSGQGRSPLHFGNGTRLTVT.

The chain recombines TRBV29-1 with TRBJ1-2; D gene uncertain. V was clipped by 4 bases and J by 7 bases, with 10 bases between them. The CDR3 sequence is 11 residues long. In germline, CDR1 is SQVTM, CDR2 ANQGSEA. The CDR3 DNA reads TGCAGCGTTGTCGACTCGGGTGGCTACACCTTC. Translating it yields CSVVDSGGYTF.

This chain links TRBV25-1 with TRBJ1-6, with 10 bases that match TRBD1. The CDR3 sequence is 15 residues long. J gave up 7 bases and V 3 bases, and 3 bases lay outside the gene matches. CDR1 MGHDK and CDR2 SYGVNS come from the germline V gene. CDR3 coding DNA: TGTGCCAGCAGTGATCCGGGACAGGGGAATTCACCCCTCCACTTT. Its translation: CASSDPGQGNSPLHF.

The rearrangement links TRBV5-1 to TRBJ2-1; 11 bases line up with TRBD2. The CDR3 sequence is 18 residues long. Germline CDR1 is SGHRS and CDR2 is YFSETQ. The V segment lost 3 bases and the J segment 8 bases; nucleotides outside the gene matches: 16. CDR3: CASSSGALAGGFGDEQFF. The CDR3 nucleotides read TGCGCCAGCAGCTCGGGGGCCCTAGCGGGAGGATTCGGCGATGAGCAGTTCTTC.

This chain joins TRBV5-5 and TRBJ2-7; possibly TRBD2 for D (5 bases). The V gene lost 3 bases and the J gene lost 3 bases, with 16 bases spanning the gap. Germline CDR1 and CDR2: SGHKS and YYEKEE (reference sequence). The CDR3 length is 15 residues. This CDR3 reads CASSSEGSSYYEQYF. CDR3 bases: TGTGCCAGCAGCTCAGAGGGTAGTTCGTACTACGAGCAGTACTTC.

The CDR3 DNA sequence: TGTGCTAGTGGTTTGGGCGATCAGCCCCAGCATTTT. Translated: CASGLGDQPQHF. V gene TRBV12-5 combines with J gene TRBJ1-5; D call uncertain. Germline V CDR1 and CDR2: LGHNT, FRNRAP. The germline V and J ends were trimmed by 1 base and 5 bases, with 3 bases remaining between them. The CDR3 runs to 12 residues.

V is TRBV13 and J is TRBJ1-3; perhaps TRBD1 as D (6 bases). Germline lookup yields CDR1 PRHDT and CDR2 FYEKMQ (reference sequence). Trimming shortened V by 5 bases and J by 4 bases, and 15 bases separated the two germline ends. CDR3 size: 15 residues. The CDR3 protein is CASSTRGTSGNTIYF. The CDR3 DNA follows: TGTGCCAGCAGCACCCGCGGGACATCAGGAAACACCATATATTTT.

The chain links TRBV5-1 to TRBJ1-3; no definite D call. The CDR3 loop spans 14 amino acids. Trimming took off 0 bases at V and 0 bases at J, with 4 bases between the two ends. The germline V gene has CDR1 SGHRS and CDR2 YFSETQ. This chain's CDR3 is CASSLGDSGNTIYF. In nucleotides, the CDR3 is TGCGCCAGCAGCTTGGGCGACTCTGGAAACACCATATATTTT.

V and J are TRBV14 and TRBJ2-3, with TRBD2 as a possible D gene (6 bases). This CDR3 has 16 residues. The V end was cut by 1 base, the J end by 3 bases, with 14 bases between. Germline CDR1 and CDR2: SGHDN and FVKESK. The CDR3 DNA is TGTGCCAGCAGCCAAGTGACCGGAGGGAGGACAGATACGCAGTATTTT. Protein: CASSQVTGGRTDTQYF.

The CDR3 is CASSLGTANTIYF. DNA of the CDR3: TGTGCCAGCAGCTTAGGGACAGCCAACACCATATATTTT. The chain links TRBV7-8 to TRBJ1-3, with D perhaps matching TRBD1 (6 bases). V lost 1 base and J 7 bases, leaving 8 bases between the germline ends. Germline-derived CDR1 and CDR2 are SGHVS and FQNEAQ. CDR3 length: 13 residues.

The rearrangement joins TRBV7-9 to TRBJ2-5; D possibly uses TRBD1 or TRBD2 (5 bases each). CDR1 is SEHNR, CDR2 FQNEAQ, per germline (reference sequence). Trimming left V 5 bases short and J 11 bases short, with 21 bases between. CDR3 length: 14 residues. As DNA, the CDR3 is TGTGCCAGCAGCCTTACGAGGGGTATTGAGGAGCAGTACTTC. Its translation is CASSLTRGIEEQYF. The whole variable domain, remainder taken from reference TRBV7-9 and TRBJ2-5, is DTGVSQNPRHKITKRGQNVTFRCDPISEHNRLYWYRQTLGQGPEFLTYFQNEAQLEKSRLLSDRFSAERPKGSFSTLEIQRTEQGDSAMYLCASSLTRGIEEQYFGPGTRLLVL.

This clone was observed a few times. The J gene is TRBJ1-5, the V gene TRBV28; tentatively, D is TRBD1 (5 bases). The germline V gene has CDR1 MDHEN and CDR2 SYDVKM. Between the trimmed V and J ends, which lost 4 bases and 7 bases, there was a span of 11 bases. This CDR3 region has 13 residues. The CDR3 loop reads CASSWRQGQPQHF. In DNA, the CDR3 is TGTGCCAGCAGTTGGCGGCAGGGCCAGCCCCAGCATTTT.

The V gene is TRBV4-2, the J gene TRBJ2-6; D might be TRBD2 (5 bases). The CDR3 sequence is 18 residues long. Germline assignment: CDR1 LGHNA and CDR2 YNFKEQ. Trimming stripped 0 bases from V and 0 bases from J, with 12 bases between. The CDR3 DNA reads TGTGCCAGCAGCCAAGATCGAGAGGGTATCTCTGGGGCCAACGTCCTGACTTTC. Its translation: CASSQDREGISGANVLTF.

The CDR3 sequence is CASSRQGPEAFF. CDR3 nucleotide sequence: TGTGCCAGCAGTCGACAGGGCCCTGAAGCTTTCTTT. The chain recombines TRBV7-9 with TRBJ1-1; 7 bases are a match to TRBD1. Per germline, CDR1 SEHNR and CDR2 FQNEAQ (reference sequence). V lost 6 bases and J lost 6; bases outside the gene matches: 4. The CDR3 covers 12 residues.

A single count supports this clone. The CDR3 loop is CASRTLETSGYEQFF. The DNA for the CDR3 is TGTGCCAGCCGGACCCTCGAGACTAGCGGTTATGAGCAGTTCTTC. The J gene is TRBJ2-1, the V gene TRBV6-6; 9 positions match TRBD2. Unmatched junction bases numbered 13, after V lost 8 bases and J lost 8 bases. The CDR3 loop spans 15 amino acids. Germline-derived CDR1 and CDR2 are MNHNY and SVGAGI (reference sequence).